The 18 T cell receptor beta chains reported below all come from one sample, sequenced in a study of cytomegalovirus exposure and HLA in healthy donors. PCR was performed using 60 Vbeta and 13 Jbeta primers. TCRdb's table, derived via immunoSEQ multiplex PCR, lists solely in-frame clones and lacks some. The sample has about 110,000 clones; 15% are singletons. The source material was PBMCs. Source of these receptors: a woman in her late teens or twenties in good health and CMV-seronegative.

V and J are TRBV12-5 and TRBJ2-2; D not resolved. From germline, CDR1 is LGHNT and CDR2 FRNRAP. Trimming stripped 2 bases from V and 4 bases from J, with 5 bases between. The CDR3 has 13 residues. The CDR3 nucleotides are TGTGCTAGTGGTTTGTGGAGCACCGGGGAGCTGTTTTTT. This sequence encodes CASGLWSTGELFF. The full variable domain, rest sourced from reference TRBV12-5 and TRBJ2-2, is DARVTQTPRHKVTEMGQEVTMRCQPILGHNTVFWYRQTMMQGLELLAYFRNRAPLDDSGMPKDRFSAEMPDATLATLKIQPSEPRDSAVYFCASGLWSTGELFFGEGSRLTVL.

CDR3 coding DNA: TGTGCCAGCAGTGGTGTATCGGGACTAGCGTACGAGCAGTACTTC. The encoded protein is CASSGVSGLAYEQYF. The chain carries TRBV2 and TRBJ2-7; 10 bases line up with TRBD2. This CDR3 region has 15 residues. CDR1 and CDR2 (germline): SNHLY, FYNNEI. J lost 4 bases, V lost 4 bases, and 7 bases had no gene match. The entire variable domain, with the rest obtained from reference TRBV2 and TRBJ2-7, is as follows: EPEVTQTPSHQVTQMGQEVILRCVPISNHLYFYWYRQILGQKVEFLVSFYNNEISEKSEIFDDQFSVERPDGSNFTLKIRSTKLEDSAMYFCASSGVSGLAYEQYFGPGTRLTVT.

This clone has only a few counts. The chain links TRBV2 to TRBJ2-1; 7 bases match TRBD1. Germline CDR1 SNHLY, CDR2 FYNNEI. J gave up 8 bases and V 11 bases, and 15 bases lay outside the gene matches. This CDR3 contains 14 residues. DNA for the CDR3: TGTGCCTTCTCCCTACAGGGGATGGCTTATGAGCAGTTCTTC. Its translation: CAFSLQGMAYEQFF.

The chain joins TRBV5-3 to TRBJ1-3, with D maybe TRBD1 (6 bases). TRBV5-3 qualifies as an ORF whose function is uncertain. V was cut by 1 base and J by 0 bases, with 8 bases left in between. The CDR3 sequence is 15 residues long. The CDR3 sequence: CARSLKGVSGNTIYF. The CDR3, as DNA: TGTGCCAGAAGCTTGAAGGGGGTCTCTGGAAACACCATATATTTT.

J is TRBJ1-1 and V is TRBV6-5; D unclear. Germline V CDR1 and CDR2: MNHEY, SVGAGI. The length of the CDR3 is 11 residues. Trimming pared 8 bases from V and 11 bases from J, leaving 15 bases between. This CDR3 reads CASSTGYGAFF. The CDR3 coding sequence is TGTGCCAGCTCTACGGGTTACGGGGCTTTCTTT.

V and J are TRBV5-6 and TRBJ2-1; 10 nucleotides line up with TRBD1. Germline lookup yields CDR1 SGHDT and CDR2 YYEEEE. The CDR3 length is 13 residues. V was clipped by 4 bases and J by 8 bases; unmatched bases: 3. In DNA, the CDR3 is TGTGCCAGCAGCCGGGACAGGGGTGATGAGCAGTTCTTC. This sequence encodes CASSRDRGDEQFF.

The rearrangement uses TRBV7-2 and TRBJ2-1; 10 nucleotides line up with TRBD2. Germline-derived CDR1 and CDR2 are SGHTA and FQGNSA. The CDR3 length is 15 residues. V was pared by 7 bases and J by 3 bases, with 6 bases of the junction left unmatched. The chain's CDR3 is CASTLSGGGYNEQFF. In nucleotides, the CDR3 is TGTGCCAGCACCCTAAGCGGGGGGGGCTACAATGAGCAGTTCTTC.

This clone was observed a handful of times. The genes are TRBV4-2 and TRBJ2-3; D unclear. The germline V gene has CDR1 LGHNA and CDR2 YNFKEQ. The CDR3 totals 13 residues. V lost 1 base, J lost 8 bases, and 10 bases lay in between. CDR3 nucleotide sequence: TGTGCCAGCAGCCAAGGTCAGGATCTTACGCAGTATTTT. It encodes CASSQGQDLTQYF.

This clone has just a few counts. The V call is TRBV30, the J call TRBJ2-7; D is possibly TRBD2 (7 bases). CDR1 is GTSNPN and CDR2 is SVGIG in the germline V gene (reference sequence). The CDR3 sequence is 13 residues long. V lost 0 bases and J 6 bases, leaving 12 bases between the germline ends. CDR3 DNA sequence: TGTGCCTGGAGTGTCGGGGGGCGAGTCGAGCAGTACTTC. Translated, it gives CAWSVGGRVEQYF.

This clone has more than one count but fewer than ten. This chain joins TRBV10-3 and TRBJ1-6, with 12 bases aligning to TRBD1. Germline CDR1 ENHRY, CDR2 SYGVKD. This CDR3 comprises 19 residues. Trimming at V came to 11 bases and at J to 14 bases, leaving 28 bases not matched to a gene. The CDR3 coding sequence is TGTGCCCCCGATTTCAGACTGGGACAGGGGGCGTTGACGTCCAGGACCCTCCACTTT. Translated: CAPDFRLGQGALTSRTLHF.

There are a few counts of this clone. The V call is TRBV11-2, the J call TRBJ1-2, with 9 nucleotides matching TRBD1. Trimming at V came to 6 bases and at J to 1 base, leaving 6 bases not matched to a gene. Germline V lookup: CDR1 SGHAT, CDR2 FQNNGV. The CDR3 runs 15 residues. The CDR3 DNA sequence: TGTGCCAGCAGGGGCGGGACAGGGAATAACTATGGCTACACCTTC. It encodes CASRGGTGNNYGYTF.

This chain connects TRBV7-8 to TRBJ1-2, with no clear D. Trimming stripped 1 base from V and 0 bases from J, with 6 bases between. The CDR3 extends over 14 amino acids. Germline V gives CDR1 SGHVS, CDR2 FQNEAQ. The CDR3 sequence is CASSLGSTNYGYTF. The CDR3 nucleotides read TGTGCCAGCAGCTTAGGGAGTACTAACTATGGCTACACCTTC.

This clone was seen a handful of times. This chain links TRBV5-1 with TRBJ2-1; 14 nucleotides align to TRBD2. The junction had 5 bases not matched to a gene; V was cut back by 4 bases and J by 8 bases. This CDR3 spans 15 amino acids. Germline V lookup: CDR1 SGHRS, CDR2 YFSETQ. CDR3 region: CASSVTSGGAYEQFF. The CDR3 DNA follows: TGCGCCAGCAGCGTGACTAGCGGGGGGGCCTATGAGCAGTTCTTC.

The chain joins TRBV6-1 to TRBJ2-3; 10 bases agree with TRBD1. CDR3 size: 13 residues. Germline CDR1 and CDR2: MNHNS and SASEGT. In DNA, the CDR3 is TGTGTCACCGGGACAGGGGATCCAGATACGCAGTATTTT. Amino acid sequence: CVTGTGDPDTQYF.

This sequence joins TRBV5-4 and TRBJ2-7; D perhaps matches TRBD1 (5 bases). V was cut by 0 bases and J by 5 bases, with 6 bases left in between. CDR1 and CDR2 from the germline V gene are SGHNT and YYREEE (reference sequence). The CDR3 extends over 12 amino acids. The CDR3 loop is CASSLDRHEQYF. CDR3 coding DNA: TGTGCCAGCAGCTTGGACAGGCACGAGCAGTACTTC. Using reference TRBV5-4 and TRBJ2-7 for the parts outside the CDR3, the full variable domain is ETGVTQSPTHLIKTRGQQVTLRCSSQSGHNTVSWYQQALGQGPQFIFQYYREEENGRGNFPPRFSGLQFPNYSSELNVNALELDDSALYLCASSLDRHEQYFGPGTRLTVT.

This CDR3 is CASSPGTGGYNEQFF. The CDR3, as DNA: TGCGCCAGCAGCCCCGGGACAGGGGGCTACAATGAGCAGTTCTTC. This chain joins TRBV4-3 and TRBJ2-1; 11 bases align to TRBD1. CDR3 size: 15 residues. The germline gives CDR1 LGHNA, CDR2 YSLEER. Trimming cost V 4 bases and J 3 bases; bases outside gene matches: 2.

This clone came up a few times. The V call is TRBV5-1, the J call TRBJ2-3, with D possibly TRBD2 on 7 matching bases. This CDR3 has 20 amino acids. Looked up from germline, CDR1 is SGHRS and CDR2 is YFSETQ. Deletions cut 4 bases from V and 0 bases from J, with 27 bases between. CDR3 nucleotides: TGCGCCAGCAGCAGGCCGGGACAACCTGATGGTAGCGGGAGCACAGATACGCAGTATTTT. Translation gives CASSRPGQPDGSGSTDTQYF.

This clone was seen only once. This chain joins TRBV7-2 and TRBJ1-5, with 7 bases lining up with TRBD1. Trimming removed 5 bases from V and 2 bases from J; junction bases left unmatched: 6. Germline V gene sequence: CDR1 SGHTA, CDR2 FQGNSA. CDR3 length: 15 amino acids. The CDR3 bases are TGTGCCAGCAGCCTTCAGGGGGATGGCAATCAGCCCCAGCATTTT. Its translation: CASSLQGDGNQPQHF.